This T cell receptor beta chain emerged from a study of T cells in Graves' hyperthyroidism and ophthalmopathy. It was 10 ml of fresh peripheral blood that supplied the PBMCs. Study-level results: Model-based prediction identified ophthalmopathy a median approximately 6 months prior to its onset.

Only a few counts were recorded for this clonotype. Antigen: not known. TCR beta CDR3 regions were amplified from RNA transcripts. The TCR CDR3 was amplified in a first-round RT-PCR using the HTBI primer set. TCRdb passed the multiplex PCR reads through MiXCR, listing each CDR3 protein once. The data contain about 560,000 distinct CDR3 sequences, 13% to 15% of them singletons. The TCR sequence derives from a woman aged 40-49 years with Graves' hyperthyroidism. Sequencing was done on a sample of blood.

CDR3 bases: TGTGCCAGCAGCGTAGTGGGGGGCGTATCCTACAATGAGCAGTTCTTC. Amino acids: CASSVVGGVSYNEQFF. J is TRBJ2-1 and V is TRBV9; the D gene could be TRBD1 or TRBD2 (6 bases each). The germline gives CDR1 SGDLS, CDR2 YYNGEE. V was pared by 0 bases and J by 1 base, with 11 bases between. The CDR3 contains 16 residues.